One and the same sample provided the 2 T cell receptor beta chains below, sequenced in a study of shared clonotypes between healthy human individuals. Profiled with immunoSEQ multiplex PCR; TCRdb holds only in-frame clones, not every one. This sample has 1,500,000 or so clones, with approximately 98.5% found just once. Material: naive CD4+ T cells sorted from blood. Subset specified: CD45RA+ positively selected. The receptors were sampled from a man younger than 45 in good health.

V gene TRBV6-1 combines with J gene TRBJ1-1; no firm D call. The CDR3 covers 11 residues. Trimming pared 2 bases from V and 5 bases from J, leaving 3 bases between. Germline CDR1 MNHNS, CDR2 SASEGT. The DNA for the CDR3 is TGTGCCAGCAGTGAACCGACTGAAGCTTTCTTT. Translated: CASSEPTEAFF.

The V gene is TRBV5-5, the J gene TRBJ2-7; no definite D call. Germline V gives CDR1 SGHKS, CDR2 YYEKEE (reference sequence). The length of the CDR3 is 15 residues. The V gene lost 4 bases and the J gene lost 1 base, with 15 bases spanning the gap. The CDR3 DNA follows: TGTGCCAGCAGCCAGCTGATTGGGGAATCCTACGAGCAGTACTTC. Amino acid sequence: CASSQLIGESYEQYF.